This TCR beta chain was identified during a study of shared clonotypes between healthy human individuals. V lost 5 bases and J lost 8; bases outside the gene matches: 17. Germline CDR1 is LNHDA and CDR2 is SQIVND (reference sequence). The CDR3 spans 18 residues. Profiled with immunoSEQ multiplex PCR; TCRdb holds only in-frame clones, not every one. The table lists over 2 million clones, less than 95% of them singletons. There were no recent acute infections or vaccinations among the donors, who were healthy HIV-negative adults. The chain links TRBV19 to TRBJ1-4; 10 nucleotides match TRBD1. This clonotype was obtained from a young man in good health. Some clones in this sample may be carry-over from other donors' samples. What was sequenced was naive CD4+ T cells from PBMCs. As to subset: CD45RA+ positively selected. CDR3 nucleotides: TGTGCCAGTAGTCTCCCTAGACCTTCGACAGGGGGCACCGAAAAACTGTTTTTT. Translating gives CASSLPRPSTGGTEKLFF.